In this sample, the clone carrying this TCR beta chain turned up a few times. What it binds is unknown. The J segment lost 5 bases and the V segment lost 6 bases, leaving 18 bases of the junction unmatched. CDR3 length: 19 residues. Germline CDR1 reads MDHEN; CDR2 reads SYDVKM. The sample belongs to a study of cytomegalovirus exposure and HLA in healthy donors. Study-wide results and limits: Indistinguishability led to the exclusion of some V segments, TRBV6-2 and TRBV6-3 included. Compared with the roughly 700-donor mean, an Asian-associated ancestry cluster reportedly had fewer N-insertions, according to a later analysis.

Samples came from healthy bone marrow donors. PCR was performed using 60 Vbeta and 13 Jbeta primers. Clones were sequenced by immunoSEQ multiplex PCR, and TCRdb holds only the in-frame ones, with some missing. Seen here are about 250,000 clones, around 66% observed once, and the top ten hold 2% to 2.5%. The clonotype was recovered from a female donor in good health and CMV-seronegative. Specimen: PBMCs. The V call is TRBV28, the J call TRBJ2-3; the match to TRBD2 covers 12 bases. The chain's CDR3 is CASSSWGTSGLKVGDTQYF. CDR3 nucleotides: TGTGCCAGCAGCTCTTGGGGGACTAGCGGGTTGAAAGTAGGAGATACGCAGTATTTT.